Each of the 9 T cell receptor beta chains below was sequenced from the same sample in a study of blood T cell repertoires in COVID-19. The protocol was immunoSEQ multiplex PCR, while the TCRdb copy is restricted to in-frame clones and leaves out a portion. The top ten hold around 7% of the sample, which has 190,000 or so clones, roughly nine tenths seen once. The sequencing sample was made of peripheral blood. The receptor set was obtained from a man aged 35 to 55 with acute or convalescent COVID-19.

The chain carries TRBV27 and TRBJ2-7; TRBD2 aligns across 7 bases. This CDR3 has 15 residues. The germline CDR1 and CDR2 sequences are MNHEY and SMNVEV (reference sequence). Losses at the gene ends were 1 base for V and 7 bases for J; bases not matched to a gene: 10. CDR3 protein: CASSLWGGSKGEQYF. The CDR3 bases are TGTGCCAGCAGTTTATGGGGGGGTTCTAAGGGAGAGCAGTACTTC.

The gene calls are TRBV27 and TRBJ1-1; D call uncertain. Between the trimmed V and J ends, which lost 5 bases and 1 base, there was a span of 11 bases. CDR3 size: 14 residues. Germline V gives CDR1 MNHEY, CDR2 SMNVEV (reference sequence). The CDR3 DNA is TGTGCCAGCAGTACCTACTACCCGAACACTGAAGCTTTCTTT. This codes for CASSTYYPNTEAFF.

This clone was picked up one time. The chain combines TRBV5-4 with TRBJ2-1, with unresolved D. Deletions cut 3 bases from V and 0 bases from J, with 10 bases between. In germline, CDR1 is SGHNT, CDR2 YYREEE (reference sequence). CDR3 size: 15 residues. The CDR3 DNA follows: TGTGCCAGCAGCTCCACCACGAGCTCCTACAATGAGCAGTTCTTC. It yields the protein CASSSTTSSYNEQFF.

The V gene is TRBV6-5, the J gene TRBJ1-6, with no clear D. Per germline, CDR1 MNHEY and CDR2 SVGAGI. The V and J ends lost 0 bases and 6 bases respectively, with 9 bases between them. The CDR3 runs to 15 residues. The CDR3 DNA sequence: TGTGCCAGCAGTTACTCATGGGCAGCTAATTCACCCCTCCACTTT. It translates to CASSYSWAANSPLHF.

The V gene is TRBV7-2, the J gene TRBJ1-5, with no clear D. The V end was cut by 2 bases, the J end by 2 bases, with 10 bases between. In germline, CDR1 is SGHTA, CDR2 FQGNSA. The CDR3 has 15 residues. The CDR3 region is CASSLTGLGNQPQHF. As DNA, the CDR3 is TGTGCCAGCAGCTTAACCGGGTTGGGCAATCAGCCCCAGCATTTT.

This clone was found a few times. The chain couples TRBV7-9 to TRBJ2-7; 12 nucleotides match TRBD2. Trimming cost V 5 bases and J 0 bases; bases outside gene matches: 8. The germline V gene encodes CDR1 SEHNR and CDR2 FQNEAQ (reference sequence). This CDR3 is built from 17 residues. The CDR3 region is CASSGRGLAGSSYEQYF. The CDR3 nucleotides are TGTGCCAGCAGCGGGAGAGGACTAGCGGGGAGCTCCTACGAGCAGTACTTC.

The chain is built from TRBV18 and TRBJ2-3; the D gene is possibly TRBD1 (5 bases). This CDR3 region has 13 residues. V lost 1 base to trimming and J lost 4 bases, with 6 bases between them. Germline V gives CDR1 KGHSH, CDR2 LQKENI. Written as DNA, the CDR3 is TGTGCCAGCTCACCACAGGGGTCAGATACGCAGTATTTT. It encodes CASSPQGSDTQYF.

The chain uses TRBV7-6 and TRBJ2-7; 8 positions agree with TRBD1. Germline loops: CDR1 SGHVS, CDR2 FNYEAQ. V shed 2 bases, J shed 6 bases, and the junction held 9 bases outside the gene matches. The CDR3 is 15 residues long. CDR3 region: CASSLSRTGTAEQYF. In nucleotides, the CDR3 is TGTGCCAGCAGCTTATCCCGGACAGGGACGGCCGAGCAGTACTTC. Full variable domain (outside the CDR3, taken from reference TRBV7-6 and TRBJ2-7): GAGVSQSPRYKVTKRGQDVALRCDPISGHVSLYWYRQALGQGPEFLTYFNYEAQQDKSGLPNDRFSAERPEGSISTLTIQRTEQRDSAMYRCASSLSRTGTAEQYFGPGTRLTVT.

V and J are TRBV29-1 and TRBJ2-3; D is perhaps TRBD2 (6 bases). The CDR3 is 14 amino acids. Trimming left V 3 bases short and J 0 bases short, with 10 bases between. The V gene's germline CDR1 is SQVTM and CDR2 ANQGSEA. The CDR3 DNA is TGCAGCGTTGAGGCGGCGGGAAGCACAGATACGCAGTATTTT. It translates to CSVEAAGSTDTQYF.